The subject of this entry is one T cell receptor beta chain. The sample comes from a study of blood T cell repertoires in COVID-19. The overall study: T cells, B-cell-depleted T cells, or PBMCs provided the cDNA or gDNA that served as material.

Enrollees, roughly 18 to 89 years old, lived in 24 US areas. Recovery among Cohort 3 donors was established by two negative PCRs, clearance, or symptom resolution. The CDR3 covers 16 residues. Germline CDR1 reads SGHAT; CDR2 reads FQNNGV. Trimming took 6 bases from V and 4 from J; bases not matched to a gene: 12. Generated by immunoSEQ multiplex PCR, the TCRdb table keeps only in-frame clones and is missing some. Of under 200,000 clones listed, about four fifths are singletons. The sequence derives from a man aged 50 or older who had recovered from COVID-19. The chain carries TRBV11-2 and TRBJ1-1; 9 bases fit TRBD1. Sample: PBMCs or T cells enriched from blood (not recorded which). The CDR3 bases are TGTGCCAGCAGGGCCCCGGGACAGGGAAGGGGCACTGAAGCTTTCTTT. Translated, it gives CASRAPGQGRGTEAFF.